The 13 T cell receptor beta chains reported below all come from one sample, sequenced in a study of T cells after posttransplantation cyclophosphamide. The repertoire was sequenced with immunoSEQ multiplex PCR; TCRdb's copy has only in-frame clones and lacks some. There are approximately 3,000 clones in the sample; 84% occur only once, and 20% to 25% lies in the top ten. The specimen was CD8+ T cells sorted from bone marrow. The source of these receptors is a woman aged 55-70 years in good health, CMV-negative, and a related stem cell transplant donor.

The V call is TRBV6-5, the J call TRBJ2-1, with 9 nucleotides matching TRBD2. After removal of 2 bases from V and 7 bases from J, the junction contained 6 bases not matched to a gene. Germline CDR1 and CDR2: MNHEY and SVGAGI. This CDR3 comprises 15 residues. The CDR3 nucleotides read TGTGCCAGCAGTTACGGTCGGCGGGGGGGAAATGAGCAGTTCTTC. The encoded protein is CASSYGRRGGNEQFF.

The V call is TRBV9, the J call TRBJ2-3; D not certain. Per germline, CDR1 SGDLS and CDR2 YYNGEE. Between the trimmed V and J ends, which lost 4 bases and 0 bases, there was a span of 9 bases. The CDR3 length is 14 residues. CDR3 loop: CASSLTPSTDTQYF. Here the CDR3 DNA reads TGTGCCAGCAGCCTGACTCCTAGCACAGATACGCAGTATTTT.

The rearrangement joins TRBV6-1 to TRBJ2-2; maybe TRBD2 (6 bases). The CDR3 contains 13 residues. Looked up from germline, CDR1 is MNHNS and CDR2 is SASEGT. V was shortened by 7 bases and J by 8 bases, with 14 bases between the two germline ends. CDR3 residues: CASIPGDLGELFF. For the CDR3, the DNA is TGTGCCAGCATACCGGGGGACCTTGGGGAGCTGTTTTTT.

V is TRBV19 and J is TRBJ2-1; 10 nucleotides agree with TRBD2. CDR3 size: 15 residues. V trimming: 3 bases; J trimming: 4 bases; junction bases outside the gene matches: 3. In germline, CDR1 is LNHDA, CDR2 SQIVND (reference sequence). CDR3 DNA sequence: TGTGCCAGTAGTATCACTAGCGGGGAGTACAATGAGCAGTTCTTC. Translation gives CASSITSGEYNEQFF.

The chain recombines TRBV7-6 with TRBJ2-1; the D gene is possibly TRBD2 (5 bases). Trimming cost V 0 bases and J 3 bases, with 15 bases left between them. Germline CDR1 reads SGHVS; CDR2 reads FNYEAQ. The CDR3 sequence is 17 residues long. As DNA, the CDR3 is TGTGCCAGCAGCTTAGCGCTGGGAGACGCATACTACAATGAGCAGTTCTTC. This translates into CASSLALGDAYYNEQFF.

This chain links TRBV7-9 with TRBJ2-5; D possibly corresponds to TRBD2 (5 bases). CDR1 is SEHNR, CDR2 FQNEAQ, per germline (reference sequence). Trimming removed 1 base at V and 2 bases at J, with 8 bases between. This CDR3 has 14 amino acids. CDR3 bases: TGTGCCAGCAGCTTAGGAGGGCTTCAAGAGACCCAGTACTTC. Translated, it gives CASSLGGLQETQYF.

CDR3 nucleotide sequence: TGTGCCAGCAGTGAATTCACTGACTCCTACGAGCAGTACTTC. Protein product: CASSEFTDSYEQYF. The rearrangement uses TRBV2 and TRBJ2-7; D remains unclear. This CDR3 has 14 residues. Germline CDR1 reads SNHLY; CDR2 reads FYNNEI. The V end was cut by 2 bases, the J end by 0 bases, with 8 bases between. Filled out from reference TRBV2 and TRBJ2-7, the complete variable domain reads EPEVTQTPSHQVTQMGQEVILRCVPISNHLYFYWYRQILGQKVEFLVSFYNNEISEKSEIFDDQFSVERPDGSNFTLKIRSTKLEDSAMYFCASSEFTDSYEQYFGPGTRLTVT.

With respect to this clone: The junction shows a germline mismatch at one end, possibly a read error. The genes are TRBV7-7 and TRBJ2-5; the D is unclear. CDR1 is SSHAT, CDR2 FNYEAQ, per germline (reference sequence). The CDR3 runs 13 residues. The CDR3 DNA reads TGTGCTAGCAGCCCCCCAAGCTGGGAGACCCAGTACTTC. Translated: CASSPPSWETQYF.

J is TRBJ2-5 and V is TRBV5-1; maybe TRBD1 (5 bases). Germline loops: CDR1 SGHRS, CDR2 YFSETQ. The CDR3 loop spans 12 amino acids. V dropped 1 base and J dropped 4 bases, with 5 bases sitting between them. The CDR3 nucleotides read TGCGCCAGCAGCTTGAGGGGAGAGACCCAGTACTTC. Amino acids: CASSLRGETQYF.

This chain uses TRBV6-5 with TRBJ2-3; D may be TRBD2 (5 bases). The germline V gene has CDR1 MNHEY and CDR2 SVGAGI. The length of the CDR3 is 13 residues. Trimming took 2 bases from V and 4 from J, leaving 7 bases between them. This CDR3 reads CASSYTSADTQYF. The CDR3 coding sequence is TGTGCCAGCAGTTACACTAGTGCAGATACGCAGTATTTT.

The chain is built from TRBV15 and TRBJ2-3; 7 bases map to TRBD2. Unmatched junction bases numbered 9, after V lost 6 bases and J lost 6 bases. Germline loops: CDR1 LNHNV, CDR2 YYDKDF (reference sequence). The CDR3 spans 14 residues. Here the CDR3 reads CATRPPGAGDTQYF. In DNA, the CDR3 is TGTGCCACCAGACCTCCGGGAGCGGGGGATACGCAGTATTTT.

This chain connects TRBV11-3 to TRBJ1-4, with 7 bases aligning to TRBD1. Per germline, CDR1 SGHNT and CDR2 YENEEA. The trim removed 4 bases at V and 3 bases at J, leaving 17 bases unmatched. CDR3 length: 19 residues. The CDR3 region is CASSSQLGTDHFANEKLFF. The CDR3 nucleotides are TGTGCCAGCAGCTCGCAGTTGGGGACAGATCACTTCGCTAATGAAAAACTGTTTTTT.

The chain links TRBV7-2 to TRBJ1-5, with 9 bases identical to TRBD1. The CDR3 totals 15 residues. Germline values: CDR1 SGHTA, CDR2 FQGNSA. V lost 5 bases and J lost 5; bases outside the gene matches: 7. The CDR3: CASSGTGSGDQPQHF. In nucleotides, the CDR3 is TGTGCCAGCAGCGGGACAGGGTCGGGGGATCAGCCCCAGCATTTT. Complete variable domain (other parts from reference TRBV7-2 and TRBJ1-5): GAGVSQSPSNKVTEKGKDVELRCDPISGHTALYWYRQSLGQGLEFLIYFQGNSAPDKSGLPSDRFSAERTGGSVSTLTIQRTQQEDSAVYLCASSGTGSGDQPQHFGDGTRLSIL.